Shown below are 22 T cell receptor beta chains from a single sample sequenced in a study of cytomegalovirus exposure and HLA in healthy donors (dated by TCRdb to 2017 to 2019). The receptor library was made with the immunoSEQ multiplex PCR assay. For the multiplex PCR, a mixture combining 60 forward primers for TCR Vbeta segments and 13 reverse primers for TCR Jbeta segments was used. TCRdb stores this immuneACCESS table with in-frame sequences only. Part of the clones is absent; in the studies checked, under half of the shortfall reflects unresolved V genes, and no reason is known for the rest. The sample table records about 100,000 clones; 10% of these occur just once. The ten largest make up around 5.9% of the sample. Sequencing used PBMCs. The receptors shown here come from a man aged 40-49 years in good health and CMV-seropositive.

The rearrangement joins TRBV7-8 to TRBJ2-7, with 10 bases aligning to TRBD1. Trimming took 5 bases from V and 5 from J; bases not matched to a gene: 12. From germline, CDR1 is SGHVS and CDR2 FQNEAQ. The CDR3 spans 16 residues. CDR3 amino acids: CASSPLRDRGKNEQYF. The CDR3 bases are TGTGCCAGCAGCCCTCTCCGGGACAGGGGAAAGAACGAGCAGTACTTC. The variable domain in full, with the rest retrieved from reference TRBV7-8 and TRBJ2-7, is GAGVSQSPRYKVAKRGQDVALRCDPISGHVSLFWYQQALGQGPEFLTYFQNEAQLDKSGLPSDRFFAERPEGSVSTLKIQRTQQEDSAVYLCASSPLRDRGKNEQYFGPGTRLTVT.

CDR3 residues: CASSKGQGAYEQYF. For the CDR3, the DNA is TGTGCCAGCAGCAAGGGACAGGGGGCTTACGAGCAGTACTTC. The chain employs TRBV11-1 and TRBJ2-7; TRBD1 matches at 12 bases. Germline CDR1 and CDR2: SGHAT and FQDESV (reference sequence). Trimming removed 5 bases from V and 4 bases from J; junction bases left unmatched: 3. The CDR3 has 14 residues.

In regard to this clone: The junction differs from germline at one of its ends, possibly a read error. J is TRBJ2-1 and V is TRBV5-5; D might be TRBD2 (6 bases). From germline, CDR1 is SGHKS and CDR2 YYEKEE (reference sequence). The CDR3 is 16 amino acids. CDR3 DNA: TGTGTCAGCAGCTTGTTTACCGGGGGTCCCTACAATGAGCAGTTCTTC. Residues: CVSSLFTGGPYNEQFF.

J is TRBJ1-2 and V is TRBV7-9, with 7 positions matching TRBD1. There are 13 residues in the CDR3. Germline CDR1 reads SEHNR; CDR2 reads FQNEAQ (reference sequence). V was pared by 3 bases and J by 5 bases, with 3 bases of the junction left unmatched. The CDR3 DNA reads TGTGCCAGCAGCTTTGGGACAGCGTATGGCTACACCTTC. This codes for CASSFGTAYGYTF.

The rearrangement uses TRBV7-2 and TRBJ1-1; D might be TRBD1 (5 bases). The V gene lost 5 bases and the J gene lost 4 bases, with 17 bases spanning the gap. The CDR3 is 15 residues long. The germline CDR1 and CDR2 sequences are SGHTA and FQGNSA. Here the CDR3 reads CASSLYGGIRTEAFF. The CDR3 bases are TGTGCCAGCAGCCTATATGGGGGGATTCGCACTGAAGCTTTCTTT.

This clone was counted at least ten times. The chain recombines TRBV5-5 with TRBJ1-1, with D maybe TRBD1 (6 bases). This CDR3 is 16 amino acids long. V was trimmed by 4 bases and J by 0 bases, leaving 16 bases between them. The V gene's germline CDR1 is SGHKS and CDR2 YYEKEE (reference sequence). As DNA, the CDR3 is TGTGCCAGCAGCAACGGGAAGGGGGGGATGAACACTGAAGCTTTCTTT. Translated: CASSNGKGGMNTEAFF.

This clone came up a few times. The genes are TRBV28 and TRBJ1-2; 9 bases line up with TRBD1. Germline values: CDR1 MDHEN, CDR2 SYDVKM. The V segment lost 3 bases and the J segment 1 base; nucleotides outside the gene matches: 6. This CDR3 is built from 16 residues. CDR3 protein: CASSFGTGSVNYGYTF. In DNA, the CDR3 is TGTGCCAGCAGTTTTGGGACAGGGAGTGTTAACTATGGCTACACCTTC.

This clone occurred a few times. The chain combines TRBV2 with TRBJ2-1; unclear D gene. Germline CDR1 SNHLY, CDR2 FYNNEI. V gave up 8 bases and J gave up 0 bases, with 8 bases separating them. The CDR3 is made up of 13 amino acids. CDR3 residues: CASGPSSYNEQFF. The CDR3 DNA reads TGTGCCAGCGGCCCTAGCTCCTACAATGAGCAGTTCTTC.

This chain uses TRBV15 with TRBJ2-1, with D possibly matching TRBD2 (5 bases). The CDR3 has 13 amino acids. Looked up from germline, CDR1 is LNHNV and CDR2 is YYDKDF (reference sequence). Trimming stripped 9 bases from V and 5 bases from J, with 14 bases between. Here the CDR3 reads CATDRGLNNEQFF. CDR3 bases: TGTGCCACAGACCGAGGACTGAACAATGAGCAGTTCTTC.

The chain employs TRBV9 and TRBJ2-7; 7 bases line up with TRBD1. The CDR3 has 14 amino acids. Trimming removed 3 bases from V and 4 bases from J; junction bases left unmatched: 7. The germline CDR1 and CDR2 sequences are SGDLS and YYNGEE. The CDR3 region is CASSEGTAAYEQYF. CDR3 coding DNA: TGTGCCAGCAGCGAGGGGACAGCCGCTTACGAGCAGTACTTC.

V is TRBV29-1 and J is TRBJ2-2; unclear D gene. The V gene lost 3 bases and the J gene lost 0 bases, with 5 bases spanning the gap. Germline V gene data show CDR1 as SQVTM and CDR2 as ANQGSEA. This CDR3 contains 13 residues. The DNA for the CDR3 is TGCAGCGTTGACAGGACGAACACCGGGGAGCTGTTTTTT. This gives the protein CSVDRTNTGELFF.

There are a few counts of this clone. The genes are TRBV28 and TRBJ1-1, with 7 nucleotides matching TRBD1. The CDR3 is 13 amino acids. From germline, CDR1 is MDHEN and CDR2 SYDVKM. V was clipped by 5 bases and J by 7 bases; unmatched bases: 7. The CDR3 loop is CASSHPTGIEAFF. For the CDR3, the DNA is TGTGCCAGCAGTCATCCGACAGGGATTGAAGCTTTCTTT.

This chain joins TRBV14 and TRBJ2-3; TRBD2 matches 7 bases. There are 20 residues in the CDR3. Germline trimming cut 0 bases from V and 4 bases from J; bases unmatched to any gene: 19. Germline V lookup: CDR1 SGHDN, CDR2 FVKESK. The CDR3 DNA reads TGTGCCAGCAGCCAAGATTTTGCGGGAGTTTTCACCCTGGGGGCAGATACGCAGTATTTT. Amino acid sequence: CASSQDFAGVFTLGADTQYF.

DNA of the CDR3: TGTGCCAGCAGTTCGACTAGCGGGGGGTTCGAGCAGTACTTC. Its translation: CASSSTSGGFEQYF. The rearrangement joins TRBV27 to TRBJ2-7, with TRBD2 matching 13 bases. The CDR3 is 14 residues long. The V gene's germline CDR1 is MNHEY and CDR2 SMNVEV (reference sequence). Losses at the gene ends were 4 bases for V and 6 bases for J; bases not matched to a gene: 3.

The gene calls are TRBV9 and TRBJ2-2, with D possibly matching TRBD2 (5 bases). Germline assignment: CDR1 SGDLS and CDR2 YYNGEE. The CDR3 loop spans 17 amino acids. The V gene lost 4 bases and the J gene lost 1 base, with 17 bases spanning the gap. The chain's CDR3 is CASSTRREEVNTGELFF. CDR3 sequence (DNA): TGTGCCAGCAGCACCCGACGTGAGGAGGTGAACACCGGGGAGCTGTTTTTT. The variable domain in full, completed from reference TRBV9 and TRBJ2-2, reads DSGVTQTPKHLITATGQRVTLRCSPRSGDLSVYWYQQSLDQGLQFLIQYYNGEERAKGNILERFSAQQFPDLHSELNLSSLELGDSALYFCASSTRREEVNTGELFFGEGSRLTVL.

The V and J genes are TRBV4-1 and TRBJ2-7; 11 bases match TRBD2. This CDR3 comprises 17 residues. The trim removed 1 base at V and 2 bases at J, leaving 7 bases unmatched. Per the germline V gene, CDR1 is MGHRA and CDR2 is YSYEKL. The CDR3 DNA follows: TGCGCCAGCAGCCAAGCCAGACTAGCGGGAACTCCCTACGAGCAGTACTTC. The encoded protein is CASSQARLAGTPYEQYF.

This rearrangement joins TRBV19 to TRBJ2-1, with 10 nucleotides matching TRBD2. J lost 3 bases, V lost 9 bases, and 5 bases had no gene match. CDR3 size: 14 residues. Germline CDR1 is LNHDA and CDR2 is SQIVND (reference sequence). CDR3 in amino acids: CASSRTSGYNEQFF. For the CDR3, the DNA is TGTGCCAGCAGCCGGACTAGCGGCTACAATGAGCAGTTCTTC. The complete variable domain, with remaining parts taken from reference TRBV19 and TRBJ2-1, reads DGGITQSPKYLFRKEGQNVTLSCEQNLNHDAMYWYRQDPGQGLRLIYYSQIVNDFQKGDIAEGYSVSREKKESFPLTVTSAQKNPTAFYLCASSRTSGYNEQFFGPGTRLTVL.

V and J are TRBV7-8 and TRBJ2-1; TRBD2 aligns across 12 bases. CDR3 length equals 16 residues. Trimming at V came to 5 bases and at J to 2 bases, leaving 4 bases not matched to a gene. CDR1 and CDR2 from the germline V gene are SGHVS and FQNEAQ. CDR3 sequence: CASSQRLAGAYNEQFF. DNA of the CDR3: TGTGCCAGCAGCCAAAGACTAGCGGGAGCCTACAATGAGCAGTTCTTC.

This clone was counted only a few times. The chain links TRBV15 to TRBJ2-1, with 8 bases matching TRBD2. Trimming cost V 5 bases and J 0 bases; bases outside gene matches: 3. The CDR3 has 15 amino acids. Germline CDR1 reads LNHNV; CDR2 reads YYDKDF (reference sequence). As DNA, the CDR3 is TGTGCCACCAGCCCCCGGGGGGGCTCCTACAATGAGCAGTTCTTC. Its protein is CATSPRGGSYNEQFF.

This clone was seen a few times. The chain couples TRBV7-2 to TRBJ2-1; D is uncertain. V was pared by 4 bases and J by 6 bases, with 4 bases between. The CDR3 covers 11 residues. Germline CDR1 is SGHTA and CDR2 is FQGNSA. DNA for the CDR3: TGTGCCAGCAGCTCCCTCAATGAGCAGTTCTTC. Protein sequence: CASSSLNEQFF.

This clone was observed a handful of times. The CDR3 spells CATSRKREGPNEQFF. The CDR3 bases are TGTGCCACCAGCAGGAAGCGGGAGGGCCCCAATGAGCAGTTCTTC. V usage is TRBV15 and J usage is TRBJ2-1, with 10 nucleotides matching TRBD2. Germline V gene sequence: CDR1 LNHNV, CDR2 YYDKDF (reference sequence). CDR3 length equals 15 residues. Trimming cost V 3 bases and J 6 bases; bases outside gene matches: 5.

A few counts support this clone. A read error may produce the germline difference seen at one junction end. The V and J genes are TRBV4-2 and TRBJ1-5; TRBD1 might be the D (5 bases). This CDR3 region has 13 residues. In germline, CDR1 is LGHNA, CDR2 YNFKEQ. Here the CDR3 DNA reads TGTGCCAGCAACCAAGGGCAGGGACAGCCCCAGCATTTT. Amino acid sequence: CASNQGQGQPQHF.